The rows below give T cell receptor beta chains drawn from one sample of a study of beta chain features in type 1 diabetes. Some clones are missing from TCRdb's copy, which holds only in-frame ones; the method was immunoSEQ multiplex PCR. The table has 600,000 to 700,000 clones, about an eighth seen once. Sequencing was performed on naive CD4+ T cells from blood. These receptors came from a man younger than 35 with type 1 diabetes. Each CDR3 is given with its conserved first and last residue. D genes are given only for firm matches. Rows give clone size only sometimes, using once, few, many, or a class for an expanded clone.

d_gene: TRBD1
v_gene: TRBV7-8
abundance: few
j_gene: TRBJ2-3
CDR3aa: CASSFRGGVTDTQYF
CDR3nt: TGTGCCAGCAGCTTCAGAGGGGGCGTAACAGATACGCAGTATTTT

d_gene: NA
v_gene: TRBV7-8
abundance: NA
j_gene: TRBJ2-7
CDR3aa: CASSLDRESYEQYF
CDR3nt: TGTGCCAGCAGCTTAGATAGGGAGTCCTACGAGCAGTACTTC

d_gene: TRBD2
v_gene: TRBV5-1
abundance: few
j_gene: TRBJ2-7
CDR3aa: CASSFNQVLAGGYEQYF
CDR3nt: TGCGCCAGCAGCTTCAACCAGGTACTAGCGGGGGGCTACGAGCAGTACTTC

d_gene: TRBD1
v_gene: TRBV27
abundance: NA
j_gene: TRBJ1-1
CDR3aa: CASSYGQGGTEAFF
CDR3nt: TGTGCCAGCAGTTATGGACAGGGGGGCACTGAAGCTTTCTTT

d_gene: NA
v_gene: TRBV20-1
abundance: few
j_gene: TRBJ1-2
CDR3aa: CSALGAYGYTF
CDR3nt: TGCAGTGCTCTCGGGGCTTATGGCTACACCTTC

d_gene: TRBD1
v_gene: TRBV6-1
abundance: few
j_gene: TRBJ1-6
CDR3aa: CASSEYRDRGSSPLHF
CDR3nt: TGTGCCAGCAGTGAATACCGGGACAGGGGAAGTTCACCCCTCCACTTT

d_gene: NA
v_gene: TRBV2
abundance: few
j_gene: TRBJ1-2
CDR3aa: CASSRRQNYGYTF
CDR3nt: TGTGCCAGCAGCCGACGACAGAACTATGGCTACACCTTC

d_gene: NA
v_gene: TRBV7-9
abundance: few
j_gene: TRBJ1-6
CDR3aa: CASSLPYNSPLHF
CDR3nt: TGTGCCAGCAGCTTACCGTATAATTCACCCCTCCACTTT

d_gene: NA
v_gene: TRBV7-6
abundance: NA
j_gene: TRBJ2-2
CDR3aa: CASSSPGAPYTGELFF
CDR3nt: TGTGCCAGCAGCTCCCCCGGGGCACCTTATACCGGGGAGCTGTTTTTT

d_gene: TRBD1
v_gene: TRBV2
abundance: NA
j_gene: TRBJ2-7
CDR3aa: CASSRQGGEQYF
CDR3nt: TGTGCCAGCAGTAGACAGGGGGGCGAGCAGTACTTC

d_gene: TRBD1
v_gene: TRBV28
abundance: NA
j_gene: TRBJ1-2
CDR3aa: CASGRQGGGYGYTF
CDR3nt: TGTGCCAGCGGACGACAGGGAGGAGGGTATGGCTACACCTTC

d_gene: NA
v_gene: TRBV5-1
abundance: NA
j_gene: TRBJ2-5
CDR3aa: CASSLGAGKETQYF
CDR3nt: TGCGCCAGCAGCTTGGGAGCAGGGAAAGAGACCCAGTACTTC

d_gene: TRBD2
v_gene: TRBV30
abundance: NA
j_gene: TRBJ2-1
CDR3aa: CAWRERGGRASYNEQFF
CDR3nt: TGTGCCTGGAGAGAGCGGGGGGGCAGAGCGTCCTACAATGAGCAGTTCTTC

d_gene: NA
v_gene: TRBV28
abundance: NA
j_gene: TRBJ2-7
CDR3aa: CASSLGQTDIYEQYF
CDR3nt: TGTGCCAGCAGTTTAGGTCAGACTGACATCTACGAGCAGTACTTC

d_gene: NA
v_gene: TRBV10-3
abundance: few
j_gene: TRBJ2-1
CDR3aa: CAAGVRDEQFF
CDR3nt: TGTGCCGCCGGGGTTAGGGATGAGCAGTTCTTC

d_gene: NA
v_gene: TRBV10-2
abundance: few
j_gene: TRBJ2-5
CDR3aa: CASSVGLAETQYF
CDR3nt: TGCGCCAGCAGTGTGGGCCTAGCAGAGACCCAGTACTTC

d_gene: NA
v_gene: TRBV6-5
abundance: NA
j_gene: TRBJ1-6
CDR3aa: CASSNSFSVVSLHF
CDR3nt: TGTGCCAGCAGCAACTCCTTTTCAGTCGTGAGCCTCCACTTT

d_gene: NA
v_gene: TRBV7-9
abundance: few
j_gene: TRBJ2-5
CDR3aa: CCSQRIKETQYF
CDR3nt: TGTTGCTCTCAGCGTATCAAAGAGACCCAGTACTTC

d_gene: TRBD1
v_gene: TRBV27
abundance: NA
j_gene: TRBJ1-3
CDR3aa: CASSPQGPPSAIYF
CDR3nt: TGTGCCAGCAGTCCACAGGGGCCACCGTCCGCCATATATTTT

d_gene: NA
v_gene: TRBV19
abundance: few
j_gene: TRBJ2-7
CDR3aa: CASSTQGSSYEQYF
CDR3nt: TGTGCCAGTAGTACACAGGGCAGCTCCTACGAGCAGTACTTC

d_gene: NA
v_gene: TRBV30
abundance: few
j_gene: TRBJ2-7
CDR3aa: CAWSVNTYGYEQYF
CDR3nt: TGTGCCTGGAGTGTTAACACTTATGGGTACGAGCAGTACTTC

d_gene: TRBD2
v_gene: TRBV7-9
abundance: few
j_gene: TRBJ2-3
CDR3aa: CASTQGPGGARPDTQYF
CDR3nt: TGTGCCAGCACCCAAGGCCCGGGAGGGGCCCGCCCAGATACGCAGTATTTT

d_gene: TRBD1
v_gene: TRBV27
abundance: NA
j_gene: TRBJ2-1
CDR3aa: CASSSQLGQYNEQFF
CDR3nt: TGTGCCAGCAGTTCTCAATTGGGACAGTACAATGAGCAGTTCTTC

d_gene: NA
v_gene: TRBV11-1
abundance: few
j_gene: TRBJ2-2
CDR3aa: CASSSIGELFF
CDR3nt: TGTGCCAGCAGTAGTATCGGGGAGCTGTTTTTT

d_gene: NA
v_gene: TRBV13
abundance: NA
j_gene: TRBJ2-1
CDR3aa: CASRDTSSYNEQFF
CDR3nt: TGTGCCAGCAGAGACACCTCCTCCTACAATGAGCAGTTCTTC

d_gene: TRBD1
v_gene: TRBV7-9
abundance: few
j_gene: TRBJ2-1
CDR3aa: CASSPRAGTGMVNEQFF
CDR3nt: TGTGCCAGCAGCCCAAGGGCCGGGACAGGGATGGTCAATGAGCAGTTCTTC

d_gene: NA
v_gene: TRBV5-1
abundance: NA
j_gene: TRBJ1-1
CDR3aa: CASKRAGGTEAFF
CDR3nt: TGCGCCAGCAAAAGGGCCGGGGGCACTGAAGCTTTCTTT

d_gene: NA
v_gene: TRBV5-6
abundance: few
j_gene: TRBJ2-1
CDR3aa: CASSLIPVEQFF
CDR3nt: TGTGCCAGCAGCTTGATACCGGTTGAGCAGTTCTTC

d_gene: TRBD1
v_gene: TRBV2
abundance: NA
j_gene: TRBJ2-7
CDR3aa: CASQAQGDYEQYF
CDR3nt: TGTGCCAGCCAAGCTCAGGGGGACTACGAGCAGTACTTC

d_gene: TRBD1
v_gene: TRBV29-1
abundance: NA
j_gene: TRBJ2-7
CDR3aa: CSVNTGGFYEQYF
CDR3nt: TGCAGCGTCAATACAGGGGGCTTCTACGAGCAGTACTTC

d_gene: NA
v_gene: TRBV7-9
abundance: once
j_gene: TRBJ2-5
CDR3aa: CASQGGLGRETQYF
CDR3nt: TGTGCCAGTCAGGGAGGATTAGGACGGGAGACCCAGTACTTC

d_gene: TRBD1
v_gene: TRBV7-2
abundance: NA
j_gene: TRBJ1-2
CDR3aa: CASSYPGQAYGYTF
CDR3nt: TGTGCCAGCAGCTACCCGGGACAGGCCTATGGCTACACCTTC

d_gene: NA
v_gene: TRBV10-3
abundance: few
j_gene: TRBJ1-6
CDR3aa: CAIGLNNDSPLHF
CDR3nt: TGTGCCATCGGGTTGAACAATGATTCACCCCTCCACTTT

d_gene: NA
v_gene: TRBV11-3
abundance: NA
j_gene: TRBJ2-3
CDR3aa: CASSLGLGADTQYF
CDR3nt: TGTGCCAGCAGCTTAGGTCTGGGGGCAGATACGCAGTATTTT

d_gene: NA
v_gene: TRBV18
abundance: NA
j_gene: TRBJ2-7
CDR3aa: CASSPAERPYYEQYF
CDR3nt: TGTGCCAGCTCACCAGCGGAGCGCCCATACTACGAGCAGTACTTC

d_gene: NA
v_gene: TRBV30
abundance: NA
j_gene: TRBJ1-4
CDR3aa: CAWSVGGAGEKLFF
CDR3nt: TGTGCCTGGAGTGTTGGGGGCGCGGGTGAAAAACTGTTTTTT

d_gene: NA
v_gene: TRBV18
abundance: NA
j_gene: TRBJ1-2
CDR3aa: CASSPGDFGYTF
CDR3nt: TGTGCCAGCTCACCAGGGGATTTCGGCTACACCTTC

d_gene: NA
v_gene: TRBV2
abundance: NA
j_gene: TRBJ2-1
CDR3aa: CASSGISNEQFF
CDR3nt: TGTGCCAGCAGTGGAATCTCCAATGAGCAGTTCTTC

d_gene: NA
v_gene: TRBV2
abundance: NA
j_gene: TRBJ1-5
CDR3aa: CASSVEVFNQPQHF
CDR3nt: TGTGCCAGCAGTGTCGAGGTCTTTAATCAGCCCCAGCATTTT

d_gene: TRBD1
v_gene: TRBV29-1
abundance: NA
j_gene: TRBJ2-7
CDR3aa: CSPQGALVTQYF
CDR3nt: TGCAGTCCGCAGGGGGCCCTAGTAACGCAGTACTTC

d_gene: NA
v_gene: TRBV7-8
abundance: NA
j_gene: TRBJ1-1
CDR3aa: CASSFQETNTEAFF
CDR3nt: TGTGCCAGCAGCTTTCAGGAAACGAACACTGAAGCTTTCTTT

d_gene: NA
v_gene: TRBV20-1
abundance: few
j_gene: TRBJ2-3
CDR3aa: CSAPQADTQYF
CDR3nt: TGCAGTGCCCCGCAAGCAGATACGCAGTATTTT

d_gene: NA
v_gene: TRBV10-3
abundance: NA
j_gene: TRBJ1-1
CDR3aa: CAISDLPGTTNTEAFF
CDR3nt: TGTGCCATCAGTGATCTCCCCGGGACAACAAACACTGAAGCTTTCTTT

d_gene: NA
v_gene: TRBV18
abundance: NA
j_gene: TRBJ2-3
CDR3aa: CASSPATDTQYF
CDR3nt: TGTGCCAGCTCACCCGCAACAGATACGCAGTATTTT

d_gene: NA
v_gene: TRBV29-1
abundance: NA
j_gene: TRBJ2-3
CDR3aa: CSVDRGLTDTQYF
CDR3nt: TGCAGCGTTGACAGGGGCCTCACAGATACGCAGTATTTT

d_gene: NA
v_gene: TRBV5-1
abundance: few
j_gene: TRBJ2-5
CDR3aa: CASSSRYTAETQYF
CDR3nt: TGCGCCAGCAGCTCAAGGTATACAGCAGAGACCCAGTACTTC

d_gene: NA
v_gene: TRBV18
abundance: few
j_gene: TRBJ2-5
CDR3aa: CASSPQSDFQETQYF
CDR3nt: TGTGCCAGCTCACCACAATCAGACTTCCAAGAGACCCAGTACTTC

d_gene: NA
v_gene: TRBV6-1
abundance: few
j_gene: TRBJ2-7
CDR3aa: CASSDREYGEQYF
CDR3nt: TGTGCCAGCAGTGACCGGGAATATGGGGAGCAGTACTTC

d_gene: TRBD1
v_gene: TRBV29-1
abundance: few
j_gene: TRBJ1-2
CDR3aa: CSVEEGQGYGYTF
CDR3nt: TGCAGCGTTGAAGAGGGACAGGGCTATGGCTACACCTTC

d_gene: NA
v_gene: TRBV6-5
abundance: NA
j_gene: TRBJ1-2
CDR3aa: CASSYSGAGYGYTF
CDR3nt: TGTGCCAGCAGTTACTCCGGGGCGGGCTATGGCTACACCTTC

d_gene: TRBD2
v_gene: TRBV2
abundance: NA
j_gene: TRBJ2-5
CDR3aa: CASSGGEGTQYF
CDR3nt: TGTGCCAGCAGTGGAGGGGAGGGGACCCAGTACTTC

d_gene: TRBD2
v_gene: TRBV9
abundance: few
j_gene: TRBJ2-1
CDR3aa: CASNLAGGYNEQFF
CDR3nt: TGTGCCAGCAACCTAGCGGGGGGGTACAATGAGCAGTTCTTC

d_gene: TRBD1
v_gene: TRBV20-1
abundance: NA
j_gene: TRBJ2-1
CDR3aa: CSAGQRNEQFF
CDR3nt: TGCAGTGCGGGACAGCGTAATGAGCAGTTCTTC

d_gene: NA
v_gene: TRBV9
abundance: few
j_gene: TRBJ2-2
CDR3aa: CASSFRTGEGGELFF
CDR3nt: TGTGCCAGCAGCTTCCGAACAGGGGAGGGCGGGGAGCTGTTTTTT

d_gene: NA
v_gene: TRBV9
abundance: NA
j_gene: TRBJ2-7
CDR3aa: CASSVGGDGPYEQYF
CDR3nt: TGTGCCAGCAGCGTAGGAGGGGACGGACCCTACGAGCAGTACTTC

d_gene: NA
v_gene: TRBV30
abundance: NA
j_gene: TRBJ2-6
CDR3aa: CAWSGASSGANVLTF
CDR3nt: TGTGCCTGGAGTGGTGCCAGCTCTGGGGCCAACGTCCTGACTTTC

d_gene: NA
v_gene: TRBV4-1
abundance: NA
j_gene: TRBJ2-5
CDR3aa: CASSQPESGTAGTQYF
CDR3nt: TGCGCCAGCAGCCAACCTGAATCCGGGACGGCAGGGACCCAGTACTTC